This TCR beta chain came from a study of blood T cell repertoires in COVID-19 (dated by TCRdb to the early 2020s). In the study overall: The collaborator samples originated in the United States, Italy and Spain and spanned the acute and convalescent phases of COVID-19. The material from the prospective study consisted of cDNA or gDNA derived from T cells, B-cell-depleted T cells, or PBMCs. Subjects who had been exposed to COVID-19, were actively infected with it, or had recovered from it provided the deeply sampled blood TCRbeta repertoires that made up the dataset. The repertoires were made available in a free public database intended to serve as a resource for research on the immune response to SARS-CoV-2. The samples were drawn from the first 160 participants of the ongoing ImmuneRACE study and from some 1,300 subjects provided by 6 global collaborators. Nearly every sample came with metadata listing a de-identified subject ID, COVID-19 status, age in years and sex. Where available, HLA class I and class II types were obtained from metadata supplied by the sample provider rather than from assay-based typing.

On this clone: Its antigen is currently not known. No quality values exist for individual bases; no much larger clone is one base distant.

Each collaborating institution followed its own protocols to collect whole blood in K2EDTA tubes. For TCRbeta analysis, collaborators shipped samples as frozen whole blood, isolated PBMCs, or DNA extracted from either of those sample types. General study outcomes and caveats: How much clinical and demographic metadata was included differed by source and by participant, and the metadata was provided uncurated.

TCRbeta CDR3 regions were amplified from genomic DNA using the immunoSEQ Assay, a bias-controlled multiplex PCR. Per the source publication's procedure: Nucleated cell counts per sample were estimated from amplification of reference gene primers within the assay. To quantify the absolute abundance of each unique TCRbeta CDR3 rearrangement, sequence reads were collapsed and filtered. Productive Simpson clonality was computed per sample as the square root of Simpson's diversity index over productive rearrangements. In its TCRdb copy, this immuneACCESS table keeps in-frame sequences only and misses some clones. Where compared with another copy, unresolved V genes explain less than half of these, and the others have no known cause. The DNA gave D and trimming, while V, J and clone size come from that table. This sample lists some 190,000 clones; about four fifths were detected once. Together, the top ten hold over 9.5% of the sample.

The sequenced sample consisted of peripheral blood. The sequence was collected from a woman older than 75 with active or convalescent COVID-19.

The encoded CDR3 is CASQTGGEFSPLHF. The DNA is TGTGCCAGCCAGACAGGGGGCGAGTTTTCACCCCTCCACTTT. The sequence joins TRBV28 to TRBJ1-6; 10 junctional bases match TRBD1. Including the terminal cysteine and phenylalanine, the CDR3 comprises 14 residues. Only the CDR3 region is kept as DNA, spanning 42 bases read in frame from base 1. After removal of 8 bases from V and 9 bases from J, the junction retains 7 bases not matched to a gene. The germline V gene gives CDR1 as MDHEN and CDR2 as SYDVKM.